This entry lists 29 T cell receptor beta chains sequenced from one sample in a study of identical twins. One entry per CDR3 protein, called by TCRdb with MiXCR from the 5' RACE reads. The sample carries about 550,000 distinct CDR3 sequences, under 25% recorded once. The data also belong to a second study, concerning yellow fever vaccine responses in identical twins.

The sequenced sample was CD4+ T cells sorted from blood. Source of these receptors: a woman between 18 and 29 years old in good health.

CDR3 bases: TGTGCCAGCAGACCCGGGACTAGCGGGCTACTTTACAATGAGCAGTTCTTC. It yields the protein CASRPGTSGLLYNEQFF. The J gene is TRBJ2-1, the V gene TRBV2; 12 bases line up with TRBD2. J gave up 4 bases and V 6 bases, and 10 bases lay outside the gene matches. Germline V gene data show CDR1 as SNHLY and CDR2 as FYNNEI. There are 17 residues in the CDR3.

This rearrangement joins TRBV7-9 to TRBJ1-1, with 7 bases fitting TRBD1. The CDR3 sequence is 15 residues long. J was trimmed by 4 bases and V by 4 bases; bases with no gene match: 9. Per the germline V gene, CDR1 is SEHNR and CDR2 is FQNEAQ (reference sequence). CDR3 sequence: CASSSQGGLGTEAFF. DNA for the CDR3: TGTGCCAGCAGCTCCCAGGGGGGGCTTGGCACTGAAGCTTTCTTT.

This clonotype has just a few counts. The chain joins TRBV20-1 to TRBJ1-2; D might be TRBD1 (5 bases). The germline V gene encodes CDR1 DFQATT and CDR2 SNEGSKA (reference sequence). V gave up 3 bases and J gave up 5 bases, with 13 bases separating them. The CDR3 is 13 amino acids. CDR3 sequence: CSASGDRGYGYTF. The CDR3 nucleotides read TGCAGTGCTAGTGGGGACCGGGGGTATGGCTACACCTTC.

This clonotype was seen only a few times. The rearrangement joins TRBV12-3 or TRBV12-4 to TRBJ2-7; 7 bases are a match to TRBD2. CDR3 length: 14 amino acids. CDR3 region: CASSRGLIPTELYV. In DNA, the CDR3 is TGTGCCAGCAGTAGGGGACTAATCCCGACCGAGCTGTACGTC.

The CDR3 nucleotides are TGCAGTGCTCGGGACCGAGGGGTGGCCAACTATGGCTACACCTTC. Its translation is CSARDRGVANYGYTF. V is TRBV20-1 and J is TRBJ1-2, with D perhaps matching TRBD1 (5 bases). Deletions cut 5 bases from V and 2 bases from J, with 18 bases between. There are 15 residues in the CDR3. Looked up from germline, CDR1 is DFQATT and CDR2 is SNEGSKA (reference sequence).

The chain has TRBV7-2 and TRBJ2-3; D is ambiguous. This CDR3 region has 14 residues. V lost 1 base to trimming and J lost 1 base, with 6 bases between them. Germline V lookup: CDR1 SGHTA, CDR2 FQGNSA. The CDR3 nucleotides are TGTGCCAGCAGCTTAGTCTCGGGCACAGATACGCAGTATTTT. Amino acid sequence: CASSLVSGTDTQYF. The whole variable domain, remainder taken from reference TRBV7-2 and TRBJ2-3, is GAGVSQSPSNKVTEKGKDVELRCDPISGHTALYWYRQSLGQGLEFLIYFQGNSAPDKSGLPSDRFSAERTGGSVSTLTIQRTQQEDSAVYLCASSLVSGTDTQYFGPGTRLTVL.

This chain uses TRBV24-1 with TRBJ2-2; 7 bases match TRBD2. This CDR3 has 14 amino acids. V was clipped by 9 bases and J by 1 base; unmatched bases: 4. Germline assignment: CDR1 KGHDR and CDR2 SFDVKD. The CDR3 DNA sequence: TGTGCCACCCAGGCGGGGGTGAACACCGGGGAGCTGTTTTTT. It encodes CATQAGVNTGELFF.

The rearrangement links TRBV7-3 to TRBJ2-2; no firm D call. This CDR3 has 15 residues. Between the trimmed V and J ends, which lost 2 bases and 4 bases, there was a span of 11 bases. CDR1 SGHTA and CDR2 FQGTGA come from the germline V gene. The CDR3 here is CASSLDGRGTGELFF. Here the CDR3 DNA reads TGTGCCAGCAGCTTAGATGGTCGTGGCACCGGGGAGCTGTTTTTT.

This clonotype was seen only a few times. The chain uses TRBV5-1 and TRBJ2-3, with D maybe TRBD2 (6 bases). The CDR3 loop spans 16 amino acids. Germline V gene sequence: CDR1 SGHRS, CDR2 YFSETQ. V lost 0 bases and J 1 base, leaving 12 bases between the germline ends. The CDR3 spells CASSLAYAGRTDTQYF. The CDR3 DNA follows: TGCGCCAGCAGCTTGGCCTACGCGGGGCGCACAGATACGCAGTATTTT.

At least ten counts were recorded for this clonotype. This chain links TRBV7-3 with TRBJ1-1; TRBD1 might be the D (6 bases). The germline gives CDR1 SGHTA, CDR2 FQGTGA. The V gene lost 2 bases and the J gene lost 5 bases, with 15 bases spanning the gap. This CDR3 region has 15 residues. The CDR3 loop is CASSLETTGRTEAFF. The CDR3 DNA sequence: TGTGCCAGCAGCTTAGAAACGACAGGCAGGACTGAAGCTTTCTTT.

This rearrangement joins TRBV11-1 to TRBJ2-1; 13 bases fit TRBD2. J lost 10 bases, V lost 5 bases, and 8 bases had no gene match. The V gene's germline CDR1 is SGHAT and CDR2 FQDESV (reference sequence). This CDR3 comprises 15 residues. The chain's CDR3 is CASSLPGTSGTEQFF. Written as DNA, the CDR3 is TGTGCCAGCAGCCTCCCCGGGACTAGCGGGACAGAGCAGTTCTTC.

This clonotype was counted a few times. This chain uses TRBV7-9 with TRBJ2-7; 8 bases fit TRBD2. CDR3 length: 15 amino acids. Germline V gene lookup returns CDR1 SEHNR and CDR2 FQNEAQ (reference sequence). The junction had 10 bases not matched to a gene; V was cut back by 7 bases and J by 2 bases. CDR3 amino acids: CASTDSGKGPYEQYF. Written as DNA, the CDR3 is TGTGCCAGCACTGATAGCGGGAAGGGGCCCTACGAGCAGTACTTC.

There are a few counts of this clonotype. The J gene is TRBJ1-4, the V gene TRBV19, with TRBD1 as a possible D gene (5 bases). This CDR3 spans 16 amino acids. V lost 4 bases, J lost 3 bases, and 15 bases lay in between. Germline V gives CDR1 LNHDA, CDR2 SQIVND (reference sequence). Here the CDR3 reads CASSKRTGGSNEKLFF. CDR3 nucleotide sequence: TGTGCCAGTAGTAAACGTACCGGGGGGTCTAATGAAAAACTGTTTTTT.

CDR3 nucleotide sequence: TGCAGTGCCGAGGACAGGGGCAACTATGGCTACACCTTC. It codes for CSAEDRGNYGYTF. The chain employs TRBV20-1 and TRBJ1-2, with 9 bases aligning to TRBD1. J was trimmed by 2 bases and V by 6 bases; bases with no gene match: 4. The CDR3 runs to 13 residues. Looked up from germline, CDR1 is DFQATT and CDR2 is SNEGSKA (reference sequence).

The sample holds a few counts of this clonotype. The chain employs TRBV12-3 or TRBV12-4 and TRBJ2-1; 11 bases match TRBD1. The length of the CDR3 is 17 residues. V was clipped by 4 bases and J by 0 bases; unmatched bases: 5. CDR3 sequence: CASSSGQGVFSYNEQFF. CDR3 coding DNA: TGTGCCAGCAGTTCGGGACAGGGGGTCTTCTCCTACAATGAGCAGTTCTTC.

This clonotype turned up a few times. The chain links TRBV12-3 or TRBV12-4 to TRBJ2-7; D gene unclear. V was pared by 3 bases and J by 2 bases, with 8 bases between. The CDR3 runs 13 residues. The CDR3 nucleotides are TGTGCCAGCAGTTTTTTTGCGGCCTACGAGCAGTACTTC. Translating gives CASSFFAAYEQYF.

The CDR3, as DNA: TGCGCCAGCAGCTACGAGGGGGGGAGGAACGGCTACACCTTC. This codes for CASSYEGGRNGYTF. The chain is built from TRBV5-1 and TRBJ1-2; D is perhaps TRBD1 (6 bases). The CDR3 runs to 14 residues. Germline CDR1 and CDR2: SGHRS and YFSETQ. V lost 3 bases and J 8 bases, leaving 17 bases between the germline ends.

This clonotype was seen a few times. J is TRBJ2-3 and V is TRBV20-1, with TRBD1 identical over 7 bases. V lost 7 bases to trimming and J lost 5 bases; unmatched junction nucleotides: 6. This CDR3 is built from 12 residues. Germline V gives CDR1 DFQATT, CDR2 SNEGSKA (reference sequence). CDR3 sequence: CSEGARGDTQYF. The CDR3 DNA follows: TGCAGTGAGGGGGCAAGGGGAGATACGCAGTATTTT.

This chain uses TRBV14 with TRBJ2-7, with D perhaps TRBD1 (5 bases). Trimming cost V 4 bases and J 1 base, with 11 bases left between them. The germline CDR1 and CDR2 sequences are SGHDN and FVKESK. There are 14 residues in the CDR3. The CDR3 is CASSPYQGSYEQYV. CDR3 coding DNA: TGTGCCAGCAGCCCTTATCAGGGATCCTACGAGCAGTACGTC.

CDR3 nucleotides: TGTGCCAGCAGCCCGGCTAGCGGGAGGAGTCAAGAGACCCAGTACTTC. It translates to CASSPASGRSQETQYF. V is TRBV7-2 and J is TRBJ2-5; 11 nucleotides agree with TRBD2. The ends lost 5 bases at V and 2 bases at J; junction bases unmatched: 7. This CDR3 is 16 amino acids long. CDR1 SGHTA and CDR2 FQGNSA come from the germline V gene.

The chain combines TRBV11-2 with TRBJ2-3; D is unclear. Germline V gene data show CDR1 as SGHAT and CDR2 as FQNNGV. This CDR3 is built from 14 residues. Trimming shortened V by 6 bases and J by 2 bases, and 12 bases separated the two germline ends. The CDR3 loop is CASRGSIPTDTQYF. CDR3 in DNA: TGTGCCAGCAGGGGAAGTATACCCACAGATACGCAGTATTTT.

This clonotype occurred a few times. The CDR3 bases are TGTGCCAGCAGTCCCCTGGGTGGGCTAGCGGCAGAGACCCAGTACTTC. Its translation is CASSPLGGLAAETQYF. The rearrangement joins TRBV12-3 or TRBV12-4 to TRBJ2-5, with 7 bases aligning to TRBD2. J lost 4 bases, V lost 5 bases, and 13 bases had no gene match. The CDR3 totals 16 residues.

The gene calls are TRBV12-3 or TRBV12-4 and TRBJ1-1; 9 nucleotides align to TRBD1. V trimming: 5 bases; J trimming: 0 bases; junction bases outside the gene matches: 10. This CDR3 has 17 amino acids. The CDR3 nucleotides read TGTGCCAGCAGTACCCGACAGGGGGAAAAGATGAACACTGAAGCTTTCTTT. Protein: CASSTRQGEKMNTEAFF.

The chain links TRBV6-1 to TRBJ2-6, with D perhaps matching TRBD1 (6 bases). The CDR3 consists of 17 residues. Germline V gives CDR1 MNHNS, CDR2 SASEGT. Deletions cut 8 bases from V and 0 bases from J, with 17 bases between. CDR3 nucleotide sequence: TGTGCCAGCGCGCCCGGACAGACTTACTCTGGGGCCAACGTCCTGACTTTC. This translates into CASAPGQTYSGANVLTF.

V and J are TRBV6-1 and TRBJ2-2; 9 bases agree with TRBD1. Germline values: CDR1 MNHNS, CDR2 SASEGT. The CDR3 spans 15 residues. After removal of 5 bases from V and 4 bases from J, the junction contained 5 bases not matched to a gene. CDR3 coding DNA: TGTGCCAGCAGTACCAGGGGACAGGGCACCGGGGAGCTGTTTTTT. This translates into CASSTRGQGTGELFF.

This clonotype was detected only a few times. CDR3 residues: CASSSSGLPRGEKLFF. CDR3 bases: TGTGCCAGCAGCTCATCGGGCCTACCTCGGGGTGAAAAACTGTTTTTT. The V and J genes are TRBV9 and TRBJ1-4, with D uncertain. CDR3 length equals 16 residues. CDR1 and CDR2 (germline): SGDLS, YYNGEE. V lost 4 bases and J 7 bases, leaving 20 bases between the germline ends.

The V call is TRBV29-1, the J call TRBJ1-1; 10 positions match TRBD1. Germline values: CDR1 SQVTM, CDR2 ANQGSEA. The CDR3 length is 15 residues. The V segment lost 6 bases and the J segment 4 bases; nucleotides outside the gene matches: 11. The CDR3, as DNA: TGCAGCGTGCACACGACAGGGGGCTTTAGCACTGAAGCTTTCTTT. Protein product: CSVHTTGGFSTEAFF.

This clonotype was found once. V is TRBV24-1 and J is TRBJ2-2, with TRBD2 matching over 7 bases. Germline V CDR1 and CDR2: KGHDR, SFDVKD. Trimming took 3 bases from V and 4 from J; bases not matched to a gene: 4. The CDR3 length is 15 residues. In nucleotides, the CDR3 is TGTGCCACCAGTGATACTAGCGTCGGCACCGGGGAGCTGTTTTTT. This translates into CATSDTSVGTGELFF.

The chain recombines TRBV12-3 or TRBV12-4 with TRBJ2-3; D gene unclear. V lost 7 bases, J lost 2 bases, and 25 bases lay in between. This CDR3 is 18 amino acids long. CDR3 region: CASTSPLKDPGNTDTQYF. The CDR3 DNA is TGTGCCAGCACATCGCCCTTGAAGGATCCCGGTAACACAGATACGCAGTATTTT.